Listed here is a single TCR beta chain. These data are taken from a study of blood T cell repertoires in COVID-19. Turning to the study itself: T cells, B-cell-depleted T cells, or PBMCs supplied cDNA or gDNA.

V was pared by 2 bases and J by 4 bases, with 8 bases between. The CDR3 runs 13 residues. CDR1 is MNHEY, CDR2 SVGAGI, per germline. Sequencing used immunoSEQ multiplex PCR; TCRdb keeps in-frame clones, though not all of them. The sample yields over 250,000 clones, about three quarters seen once. Material for sequencing was peripheral blood. The chain carries TRBV6-5 and TRBJ1-1, with a weak D call TRBD1 (6 bases). This TCR came from a woman of 80 years or more with acute or convalescent COVID-19. For the CDR3, the DNA is TGTGCCAGCAGTTACGAGGGGGTCACTGAAGCTTTCTTT. Its protein product is CASSYEGVTEAFF.